The rows below give T cell receptor beta chains drawn from one sample of a study of tumor-infiltrating lymphocytes in primary liver carcinoma. TCRdb re-called the multiplex PCR reads through MiXCR, storing one row per CDR3 protein. Here the sample spans under 130,000 distinct CDR3 sequences, around 83% being singletons. Sequenced material: liver tumor tissue from sampling region 3. These receptors all come from a middle-aged man with primary liver carcinoma and hepatitis B virus infection. Both conserved end residues are trimmed from each CDR3. Each record gives: D gene, CDR3 length, V gene, CDR3 protein. The D gene is left open where the match is weak.

-,11,TRBV11-2,ASARSGNTETF
-,11,TRBV10-1,ASRKRGVQPQH
-,12,TRBV11-2,TSSSNRNPYEQY
TRBD1,11,TRBV29-1,SVRDSSDYGYA
-,11,TRBV29-1,SAGKTQNTGAF
-,12,TRBV12-3/TRBV12-4,ACREGTGSGTQY
-,13,TRBV5-1,ASSLYRGQEETQY
-,13,TRBV29-1,SVGSAPGRSETQY
-,10,TRBV2,ASRRQEETQY
TRBD1,14,TRBV4-2,ASSHTGGQGNDEQF
-,10,TRBV2,ASSVQDREQY
-,12,TRBV28,ASSTLTGKETQY
TRBD1,13,TRBV6-5,ASRVEQGWLLPLH
-,11,TRBV1,TRSHDIQEIQY
-,11,TRBV12-3/TRBV12-4,ASSFNANQHQH
TRBD1,12,TRBV4-3,ARSFQGAGYGYT
TRBD2,15,TRBV5-5,TSSPTGTSGSGDTQY
-,11,TRBV6-5,ASSRGRRECYT
-,11,TRBV11-2,ASNSELYIEQF
TRBD1,12,TRBV11-3,ATRQGVSSYEQY
-,14,TRBV25-1,ASSKTGAGTNNEQF
-,13,TRBV11-1,TSSSEQVDNQPQH
-,13,TRBV12-3/TRBV12-4,ASSVTGRAGNTIY
TRBD1,12,TRBV10-2,ASSRDRGIDEQY
TRBD1,13,TRBV12-3/TRBV12-4,ATSPWTGVEETQY
-,10,TRBV11-1,ASSSGAPTQY
-,15,TRBV11-1,ANNLGPAVESSYEQY
TRBD2,16,TRBV11-3,ASNLGRIAGGNTGELF
-,14,TRBV4-2,ASSQESSSMANVLT
TRBD2,13,TRBV5-4,TSSSTSANTGELF
TRBD1,12,TRBV29-1,SVSRTGIYETPY
TRBD1,12,TRBV5-6,ASSLGTGYYEQY